The 23 T cell receptor beta chains in this list originate from one sample, sequenced in a study of Graves' ophthalmopathy and Graves' hyperthyroidism. The sequenced template was RNA, covering the TCR beta CDR3 region. The library came from an HTBI-primed first-round RT-PCR and a second-round multiplex PCR. TCRdb processed the multiplex PCR reads anew with MiXCR; each CDR3 protein has one entry. This table holds around 520,000 distinct CDR3 sequences, 35% to 40% found once. The sample comprised peripheral blood or thyroid tissue (not recorded which). The receptors stem from an adult man with Graves' hyperthyroidism.

The chain links TRBV7-9 to TRBJ1-2; no definite D call. CDR1 SEHNR and CDR2 FQNEAQ come from the germline V gene (reference sequence). This CDR3 region has 15 residues. Between the trimmed V and J ends, which lost 1 base and 2 bases, there was a span of 11 bases. The DNA of the CDR3 is TGTGCCAGCAGCTTAGGAGGACGCGGGAACTATGGCTACACCTTC. Encoded protein: CASSLGGRGNYGYTF.

The chain combines TRBV6-6 with TRBJ1-4; D might be TRBD1 (5 bases). This CDR3 region has 14 residues. V was pared by 5 bases and J by 8 bases, with 15 bases between. Germline lookup yields CDR1 MNHNY and CDR2 SVGAGI (reference sequence). In nucleotides, the CDR3 is TGTGCCAGCAGTGAACCAGGGAGGAGGGAAAAACTGTTTTTT. Translation gives CASSEPGRREKLFF.

The chain has TRBV25-1 and TRBJ2-7, with D perhaps TRBD1 (5 bases). V gave up 7 bases and J gave up 3 bases, with 10 bases separating them. This CDR3 spans 12 amino acids. CDR1 and CDR2 (germline): MGHDK, SYGVNS. CDR3 bases: TGTGCCAGCACGAAGGACAACTACGAGCAGTACTTC. Amino acid sequence: CASTKDNYEQYF.

The gene calls are TRBV16 and TRBJ1-2, with D unresolved. Per the germline V gene, CDR1 is KGHSY and CDR2 is FQNENV. V was trimmed by 2 bases and J by 4 bases, leaving 14 bases between them. The CDR3 loop spans 15 amino acids. The CDR3 DNA reads as TGTGCCAGCAGCCAAGATTCCGGCTTCCCCTATGGCTACACCTTC. Its protein is CASSQDSGFPYGYTF.

At least ten counts were recorded for this clonotype. The chain combines TRBV10-2 with TRBJ1-6, with D possibly TRBD1 on 5 matching bases. The length of the CDR3 is 17 residues. V was trimmed by 2 bases and J by 6 bases, leaving 17 bases between them. Germline-derived CDR1 and CDR2 are WSHSY and SAAADI. The CDR3, as DNA: TGCGCCAGCAGTGAGACCGTACCCGCAAGGGGTAATTCACCCCTCCACTTT. Translation gives CASSETVPARGNSPLHF.

V and J are TRBV7-9 and TRBJ2-1; 12 bases line up with TRBD2. The CDR3 length is 16 residues. The germline V gene encodes CDR1 SEHNR and CDR2 FQNEAQ (reference sequence). J gave up 7 bases and V 5 bases, and 9 bases lay outside the gene matches. In DNA, the CDR3 is TGTGCCAGCAGCCTAACGACTAGCGGGAGTAGAAATGAGCAGTTCTTC. It yields the protein CASSLTTSGSRNEQFF. Variable domain in full (rest from reference TRBV7-9 and TRBJ2-1): DTGVSQNPRHKITKRGQNVTFRCDPISEHNRLYWYRQTLGQGPEFLTYFQNEAQLEKSRLLSDRFSAERPKGSFSTLEIQRTEQGDSAMYLCASSLTTSGSRNEQFFGPGTRLTVL.

The sample holds many counts of this clonotype. The chain is built from TRBV19 and TRBJ1-1; D remains unclear. The V end was cut by 7 bases, the J end by 5 bases, with 14 bases between. Germline V lookup: CDR1 LNHDA, CDR2 SQIVND (reference sequence). The CDR3 sequence is 13 residues long. CDR3 loop: CASTPSVGTEAFF. The CDR3 DNA reads TGTGCCAGTACCCCGTCCGTGGGTACTGAAGCTTTCTTT.

V gene TRBV20-1 combines with J gene TRBJ2-2; the D is unclear. CDR3 length: 9 residues. In germline, CDR1 is DFQATT, CDR2 SNEGSKA (reference sequence). Trimming stripped 6 bases from V and 7 bases from J, with 3 bases between. The CDR3 sequence is CSAGGELFF. For the CDR3, the DNA is TGCAGTGCCGGCGGGGAGCTGTTTTTT.

In the case of this clonotype: With a much larger clone just one base away, this may be a read error. The chain links TRBV15 to TRBJ2-2; TRBD1 might be the D (6 bases). The length of the CDR3 is 17 residues. Germline CDR1 is LNHNV and CDR2 is YYDKDF (reference sequence). For the CDR3, the DNA is TGTGCCACCAACTCCGGGACATTTGCCGCGAACACCAGGGAGCTGTTTTTT. Translation: CATNSGTFAANTRELFF.

Many counts were recorded for this clonotype. The genes are TRBV15 and TRBJ1-2; the match to TRBD1 covers 9 bases. The trim removed 2 bases at V and 0 bases at J, leaving 10 bases unmatched. CDR3 length: 18 residues. Looked up from germline, CDR1 is LNHNV and CDR2 is YYDKDF (reference sequence). The CDR3 DNA reads as TGTGCCACCAGCAGATCCTTAGGCGGACAGGGGCCTAACTATGGCTACACCTTC. Translating gives CATSRSLGGQGPNYGYTF.

This clonotype was observed many times. The V call is TRBV24-1, the J call TRBJ1-2; tentative D call: TRBD1 (5 bases). Germline loops: CDR1 KGHDR, CDR2 SFDVKD. The CDR3 is 15 amino acids. Trimming left V 2 bases short and J 3 bases short, with 12 bases between. This CDR3 is CATSDSGRDDYGYTF. The DNA for the CDR3 is TGTGCCACCAGTGATTCGGGCAGGGACGACTATGGCTACACCTTC.

Points on this clonotype: It may be a read error: a sequence one base away is much more abundant. This chain links TRBV7-8 with TRBJ2-7, with D perhaps TRBD2 (5 bases). The CDR3 contains 11 residues. Germline-derived CDR1 and CDR2 are SGHVS and FQNEAQ. In nucleotides, the CDR3 is TGTGCCAGCAGCCTTCCGAGGGAGCGGTACTTC. It specifies CASSLPRERYF.

The sample holds many counts of this clonotype. The chain links TRBV20-1 to TRBJ1-6; weak D call: TRBD1 (6 bases). Germline V lookup: CDR1 DFQATT, CDR2 SNEGSKA (reference sequence). The V end lost 6 bases, the J end lost 7 bases, and 13 bases lay between the germline ends. The CDR3 consists of 13 residues. The DNA for the CDR3 is TGCAGTGCGGGCAGGGGTGGAAATTCACCCCTCCACTTT. Its translation is CSAGRGGNSPLHF.

This clonotype was counted ten times or more. The chain combines TRBV6-5 with TRBJ1-6; D is possibly TRBD1 (6 bases). V dropped 6 bases and J dropped 0 bases, with 15 bases sitting between them. Per the germline V gene, CDR1 is MNHEY and CDR2 is SVGAGI. The CDR3 is 17 residues long. CDR3 coding DNA: TGTGCCAGCAGATCTGACAGGTTCGGCTCCTATAATTCACCCCTCCACTTT. Its translation is CASRSDRFGSYNSPLHF.

V is TRBV7-2 and J is TRBJ1-1, with a possible D match to TRBD1 (6 bases). The CDR3 totals 15 residues. V was cut by 1 base and J by 1 base, with 10 bases left in between. Germline-derived CDR1 and CDR2 are SGHTA and FQGNSA. The DNA of the CDR3 is TGTGCCAGCAGCTTAGGACAGGAGCAGAACACTGAAGCTTTCTTT. It codes for CASSLGQEQNTEAFF.

As regards this clonotype: A much larger clonotype is one base distant, so this may be a read error. This rearrangement joins TRBV9 to TRBJ2-7; the D gene could be TRBD1 or TRBD2 (6 bases each). V dropped 2 bases and J dropped 3 bases, with 15 bases sitting between them. The CDR3 sequence is 15 residues long. Germline V gives CDR1 SGDLS, CDR2 YYNGEE. The CDR3 loop reads CASSVAGGTIYEQYF. The DNA for the CDR3 is TGTGCCAGCAGCGTCGCTGGCGGGACAATCTACGAGCAGTACTTC.

There are a few counts of this clonotype. The rearrangement uses TRBV2 and TRBJ1-1, with a tentative D call TRBD1 (5 bases). The CDR3 contains 15 residues. Germline assignment: CDR1 SNHLY and CDR2 FYNNEI. V dropped 6 bases and J dropped 1 base, with 15 bases sitting between them. In nucleotides, the CDR3 is TGTGCCAGCAGACGCGACAGCCTCCAGAACACTGAAGCTTTCTTT. Its translation is CASRRDSLQNTEAFF. Filled out from reference TRBV2 and TRBJ1-1, the complete variable domain reads EPEVTQTPSHQVTQMGQEVILRCVPISNHLYFYWYRQILGQKVEFLVSFYNNEISEKSEIFDDQFSVERPDGSNFTLKIRSTKLEDSAMYFCASRRDSLQNTEAFFGQGTRLTVV.

This clonotype was seen many times. The chain is built from TRBV13 and TRBJ1-2, with D possibly being TRBD1 (6 bases). Trimming took off 5 bases at V and 6 bases at J, with 13 bases between the two ends. This CDR3 contains 13 residues. CDR1 is PRHDT, CDR2 FYEKMQ, per germline (reference sequence). The CDR3 nucleotides are TGTGCCAGCAGCGAACAGGGAGAGCATGGCTACACCTTC. Its translation: CASSEQGEHGYTF.

In its sample, this clonotype was seen once. The chain combines TRBV19 with TRBJ1-2; no reliable D call. Germline CDR1 reads LNHDA; CDR2 reads SQIVND (reference sequence). The CDR3 contains 12 residues. The V gene lost 4 bases and the J gene lost 5 bases, with 8 bases spanning the gap. This CDR3 reads CASSTGKYGYTF. CDR3 DNA: TGTGCCAGTAGTACCGGGAAGTATGGCTACACCTTC.

V is TRBV7-2 and J is TRBJ2-7, with a weak D call TRBD1 (8 bases). This CDR3 has 17 amino acids. CDR1 SGHTA and CDR2 FQGNSA come from the germline V gene. Trimming cost V 1 base and J 2 bases, with 18 bases left between them. The CDR3 DNA reads TGTGCCAGCAGCTTAGGGACTAGGCAGGGGGCGGCCTACGAGCAGTACTTC. It encodes CASSLGTRQGAAYEQYF.

V is TRBV5-4 and J is TRBJ1-1; D remains unclear. The CDR3 spans 15 residues. Germline V gene sequence: CDR1 SGHNT, CDR2 YYREEE (reference sequence). V was pared by 4 bases and J by 0 bases, with 13 bases between. The CDR3 nucleotides read TGTGCCAGCAGCCTTCCAGGTTTTTTGAACACTGAAGCTTTCTTT. As protein: CASSLPGFLNTEAFF. Drawing the rest from reference TRBV5-4 and TRBJ1-1, the complete variable domain is ETGVTQSPTHLIKTRGQQVTLRCSSQSGHNTVSWYQQALGQGPQFIFQYYREEENGRGNFPPRFSGLQFPNYSSELNVNALELDDSALYLCASSLPGFLNTEAFFGQGTRLTVV.

About this clonotype itself: Its ends do not fully match the called genes, so a read error is possible. The chain has TRBV2 and TRBJ2-2; 9 nucleotides match TRBD1. This CDR3 spans 17 amino acids. Germline values: CDR1 SNHLY, CDR2 FYNNEI. The CDR3 sequence is CASSEQGQGHEHRGAVF. For the CDR3, the DNA is TGTGCCAGCAGTGAGCAAGGACAGGGGCACGAACACCGGGGAGCTGTTTTT. The whole variable domain, remainder taken from reference TRBV2 and TRBJ2-2, is EPEVTQTPSHQVTQMGQEVILRCVPISNHLYFYWYRQILGQKVEFLVSFYNNEISEKSEIFDDQFSVERPDGSNFTLKIRSTKLEDSAMYFCASSEQGQGHEHRGAVFGEGSRLTVL.

The gene calls are TRBV25-1 and TRBJ1-1; maybe TRBD1 (6 bases). Trimming pared 5 bases from V and 1 base from J, leaving 20 bases between. The germline gives CDR1 MGHDK, CDR2 SYGVNS. The CDR3 is 17 residues long. This CDR3 reads CASSFELGGKGNTEAFF. For the CDR3, the DNA is TGTGCCAGCAGTTTCGAGTTGGGGGGCAAGGGGAACACTGAAGCTTTCTTT.